This entry lists 10 T cell receptor beta chains sequenced from one sample in a study of shared clonotypes between healthy human individuals. Produced via immunoSEQ multiplex PCR; TCRdb's table is partial and in-frame only. Of some 490,000 clones listed, around four fifths were seen once; the top ten hold 12%. Sample: PBMCs. These receptors were taken from a woman aged 40 to 55 in good health. Some clones in this sample may be carry-over from other donors' samples.

This clone was picked up a small number of times. The chain joins TRBV19 to TRBJ2-2; 8 bases line up with TRBD2. Germline V lookup: CDR1 LNHDA, CDR2 SQIVND (reference sequence). Unmatched junction bases numbered 3, after V lost 5 bases and J lost 7 bases. The CDR3 has 13 residues. This CDR3 reads CASSGLAGGELFF. The CDR3 DNA reads TGTGCCAGTAGTGGACTAGCTGGCGGGGAGCTGTTTTTT.

The V and J genes are TRBV10-2 and TRBJ2-1; D not certain. The CDR3 spans 13 residues. V was shortened by 4 bases and J by 10 bases, with 14 bases between the two germline ends. Per the germline V gene, CDR1 is WSHSY and CDR2 is SAAADI. The CDR3 is CASSVLGLSEQFF. The DNA for the CDR3 is TGCGCCAGCAGTGTTTTAGGTTTGTCCGAGCAGTTCTTC.

V is TRBV7-3 and J is TRBJ1-1; D remains unclear. V dropped 1 base and J dropped 1 base, with 10 bases sitting between them. The germline gives CDR1 SGHTA, CDR2 FQGTGA. The CDR3 spans 15 residues. The CDR3 region is CASSLNGGPNTEAFF. Written as DNA, the CDR3 is TGTGCCAGCAGCTTAAACGGCGGCCCGAACACTGAAGCTTTCTTT.

The genes are TRBV4-2 and TRBJ2-4; D is uncertain. This CDR3 spans 16 amino acids. The V gene's germline CDR1 is LGHNA and CDR2 YNFKEQ. V lost 3 bases and J lost 1, with 13 bases in between. This chain's CDR3 is CASSHLGGVAKNIQYF. The CDR3 bases are TGTGCCAGCAGCCATCTGGGCGGAGTGGCCAAAAACATTCAGTACTTC.

The rearrangement uses TRBV19 and TRBJ2-6; D unresolved. CDR1 is LNHDA and CDR2 is SQIVND in the germline V gene (reference sequence). The CDR3 contains 14 residues. Trimming stripped 10 bases from V and 1 base from J, with 11 bases between. This CDR3 reads CATGIGSGANVLTF. DNA for the CDR3: TGTGCCACTGGCATTGGTTCTGGGGCCAACGTCCTGACTTTC.

This clone was counted a single time. The DNA for the CDR3 is TGTGCCAGCAGTAGGGCCGAGTACTACGAGCAGTACTTC. Amino acids: CASSRAEYYEQYF. The chain carries TRBV6-5 and TRBJ2-7; D gene unclear. The V gene lost 5 bases and the J gene lost 3 bases, with 11 bases spanning the gap. The CDR3 length is 13 residues. Germline lookup yields CDR1 MNHEY and CDR2 SVGAGI.

The rearrangement links TRBV6-4 to TRBJ2-1; no firm D call. Germline CDR1 reads MRHNA; CDR2 reads SNTAGT. This CDR3 has 13 amino acids. V lost 3 bases and J lost 9, with 12 bases in between. The CDR3, as DNA: TGTGCCAGCAGTGAATCCCGACCGGGTGAGCAGTTCTTC. Its translation is CASSESRPGEQFF.

The J gene is TRBJ2-4, the V gene TRBV28; D may be TRBD1 (5 bases). The CDR3 spans 14 residues. Germline V gene lookup returns CDR1 MDHEN and CDR2 SYDVKM. Trimming removed 5 bases at V and 9 bases at J, with 17 bases between. The CDR3, as DNA: TGTGCCAGCAGTCCAGGACACCTAATTGGCATTCAGTACTTC. Its protein is CASSPGHLIGIQYF.

V gene TRBV6-1 combines with J gene TRBJ2-7, with TRBD2 matching 14 bases. This CDR3 comprises 16 residues. V shed 7 bases and J 3 bases; nucleotides not matched to a gene: 8. The germline gives CDR1 MNHNS, CDR2 SASEGT. In DNA, the CDR3 is TGTGCCAGCATTGACTTCGGACTAGCGGGAGGCTACGAGCAGTACTTC. Translated: CASIDFGLAGGYEQYF.

The chain carries TRBV6-1 and TRBJ1-2; no clear D. Germline CDR1 MNHNS, CDR2 SASEGT. The V gene lost 8 bases and the J gene lost 10 bases, with 20 bases spanning the gap. This CDR3 contains 13 residues. CDR3 sequence (DNA): TGTGCCAGCGTCAGCAGAGAAATGGTTGCCTACACCTTC. This sequence encodes CASVSREMVAYTF.